The 10 T cell receptor beta chains reported below all come from one sample, sequenced in a study of T cell changes during pregnancy in multiple sclerosis. Clones were sequenced by immunoSEQ multiplex PCR, and TCRdb holds only the in-frame ones, with some missing. The sample contains approximately 69,000 clones, roughly 90% of which appear only once. The specimen was CD4+ T cells from peripheral blood mononuclear cells, collected in the third trimester of pregnancy. Receptors were obtained from a female donor in good health, enrolled as a control in a pregnancy study.

The CDR3 sequence: CASSPTPGGARGYTF. The CDR3 DNA follows: TGTGCCAGCAGCCCAACTCCAGGGGGCGCGCGGGGCTACACCTTC. This chain links TRBV28 with TRBJ1-2; TRBD1 matches 8 bases. The CDR3 sequence is 15 residues long. Germline trimming cut 6 bases from V and 8 bases from J; bases unmatched to any gene: 14. The germline V gene has CDR1 MDHEN and CDR2 SYDVKM.

V gene TRBV10-3 combines with J gene TRBJ1-5; a possible D gene is TRBD1 (5 bases). Germline CDR1 and CDR2: ENHRY and SYGVKD. The V end was cut by 6 bases, the J end by 1 base, with 10 bases between. The CDR3 is 14 amino acids. Here the CDR3 reads CAIRDTNSNQPQHF. CDR3 in DNA: TGTGCCATCAGGGACACTAACAGCAATCAGCCCCAGCATTTT.

The table lists this clone with a count of one. This chain uses TRBV6-5 with TRBJ1-2; the match to TRBD1 covers 7 bases. Germline V CDR1 and CDR2: MNHEY, SVGAGI. V was pared by 5 bases and J by 8 bases, with 2 bases of the junction left unmatched. The CDR3 has 11 amino acids. The CDR3 DNA reads TGTGCCAGCAGTCAGGGACAGGGCTACACCTTC. Protein sequence: CASSQGQGYTF.

The gene calls are TRBV5-4 and TRBJ2-2; TRBD1 aligns across 8 bases. The CDR3 is made up of 16 amino acids. Per germline, CDR1 SGHNT and CDR2 YYREEE (reference sequence). The ends lost 4 bases at V and 5 bases at J; junction bases unmatched: 10. CDR3 region: CASSPGTGRSTGELFF. The CDR3 nucleotides read TGTGCCAGCAGCCCCGGGACAGGAAGATCAACCGGGGAGCTGTTTTTT.

This sequence joins TRBV7-8 and TRBJ2-7; 11 nucleotides line up with TRBD1. From germline, CDR1 is SGHVS and CDR2 FQNEAQ. The CDR3 totals 13 residues. V was clipped by 4 bases and J by 6 bases; unmatched bases: 2. The CDR3 DNA sequence: TGTGCCAGCAGCTCGGGACAGGGGGGCGAGCAGTACTTC. This encodes CASSSGQGGEQYF.

The J gene is TRBJ1-4, the V gene TRBV4-2; no firm D call. CDR1 and CDR2 from the germline V gene are LGHNA and YNFKEQ. The CDR3 consists of 15 residues. Deletions cut 4 bases from V and 0 bases from J, with 9 bases between. This chain's CDR3 is CASSPTGSTNEKLFF. For the CDR3, the DNA is TGTGCCAGCAGCCCCACGGGGTCAACTAATGAAAAACTGTTTTTT.

The chain is built from TRBV6-1 and TRBJ2-7, with D tentatively TRBD2 (6 bases). Germline-derived CDR1 and CDR2 are MNHNS and SASEGT. The CDR3 runs 11 residues. Trimming removed 1 base from V and 11 bases from J, with 9 bases in between. CDR3 amino acids: CASSEGWGEYF. For the CDR3, the DNA is TGTGCCAGCAGTGAAGGTTGGGGGGAGTACTTC.

This sequence joins TRBV4-3 and TRBJ2-3; 11 nucleotides match TRBD2. The CDR3 loop spans 18 amino acids. V shed 0 bases, J shed 5 bases, and the junction held 10 bases outside the gene matches. Germline CDR1 and CDR2: LGHNA and YSLEER. The DNA of the CDR3 is TGCGCCAGCAGCCAAGATCCCCCTCTAGCGGGGGGCCGAGATACGCAGTATTTT. Translating gives CASSQDPPLAGGRDTQYF.

This clone was observed a few times. The chain couples TRBV27 to TRBJ1-1; 9 nucleotides line up with TRBD1. The CDR3 is 17 residues long. Germline V gene lookup returns CDR1 MNHEY and CDR2 SMNVEV (reference sequence). Unmatched junction bases numbered 11, after V lost 6 bases and J lost 0 bases. CDR3 residues: CASSWDRVTYMNTEAFF. For the CDR3, the DNA is TGTGCCAGCAGCTGGGACAGGGTGACCTACATGAACACTGAAGCTTTCTTT.

The gene calls are TRBV5-6 and TRBJ1-1; 10 bases match TRBD1. J gave up 3 bases and V 2 bases, and 7 bases lay outside the gene matches. Looked up from germline, CDR1 is SGHDT and CDR2 is YYEEEE. CDR3 length: 16 amino acids. In nucleotides, the CDR3 is TGTGCCAGCAGCTTTATGGGACAGGGGAGCTACACTGAAGCTTTCTTT. Translated, it gives CASSFMGQGSYTEAFF.